The rows below give T cell receptor beta chains drawn from one sample of a study of T cells in Graves' hyperthyroidism and ophthalmopathy. One entry per CDR3 protein results from TCRdb running MiXCR on the multiplex PCR reads. The table shows 300,000 to 500,000 distinct CDR3 sequences, with about an eighth occurring only once. The sample consisted of blood. The receptor source for this set is a man in his forties or fifties with Graves' ophthalmopathy. Each CDR3 is given with its conserved first and last residue. The D gene is left open where the match is weak. The size entry is marked missing in some rows and otherwise reads once, few, many or a size class.

DNA	CDR3	J	D	V	size
TGTGCCAGCAGCTTTGGCGGGAGAACCTCCTACAATGAGCAGTTCTTC	CASSFGGRTSYNEQFF	TRBJ2-1	TRBD2	TRBV7-2	many
TGTGCCAGTAAGACTAGCGGGAACACCGGGGAGCTGTTTTTT	CASKTSGNTGELFF	TRBJ2-2	TRBD2	TRBV19	.
TGTGCCAGCAGCTACGGACAGGGAGGAAATTCACCCCTCCACTTT	CASSYGQGGNSPLHF	TRBJ1-6	TRBD1	TRBV11-2	many
TGTGCCAGCATCGGACTAGCTGCCTACAATGAGCAGTTCTTC	CASIGLAAYNEQFF	TRBJ2-1	TRBD2	TRBV7-9	.
TGTGCCAGCAGTTACAAAACGCTAGGGTTCAATGAGCAGTTCTTC	CASSYKTLGFNEQFF	TRBJ2-1	.	TRBV11-3	many
TGTGCCAGCAGCCGAACCTCTACTAGCGGGAGGGCCGGAGAGCAGTTCTTC	CASSRTSTSGRAGEQFF	TRBJ2-1	TRBD2	TRBV3-1	many
TGCAGCGTTGATCTTGACCGGGACAGGGGGTTATATACGCAGTATTTT	CSVDLDRDRGLYTQYF	TRBJ2-3	TRBD1	TRBV29-1	few
TGCAGTGCCATCGACGGGGATCAGCCCCAGCATTTT	CSAIDGDQPQHF	TRBJ1-5	.	TRBV20-1	many
TGTGCCAGCAGCTTGACAGGGGAGGATGAAGCTTTCTTT	CASSLTGEDEAFF	TRBJ1-1	TRBD1	TRBV5-6	once
TGTGCCAGCAGCCGCCCGACTAGCGGGTGGGCAGATACGCAGTATTTT	CASSRPTSGWADTQYF	TRBJ2-3	TRBD2	TRBV7-9	many
TGTGCCAGCAGTTATTCGGGTGGGACCCAGTACTTC	CASSYSGGTQYF	TRBJ2-5	.	TRBV7-6	few
TGCAGCGTTGCATCACAGGGGTTGGAGACCCAGTACTTC	CSVASQGLETQYF	TRBJ2-5	TRBD1	TRBV29-1	few
TGTGCCATCGGGGGGGGCTACGGAGATACGCAGTATTTT	CAIGGGYGDTQYF	TRBJ2-3	.	TRBV10-3	many
TGCAGCGTCATGGGCACTAGCGGACCGTACACAGATACGCAGTATTTT	CSVMGTSGPYTDTQYF	TRBJ2-3	TRBD2	TRBV29-1	many
TGTGCCAGCAGCCCCGGGACTAGCTACGGGGGGCAGTTCTTC	CASSPGTSYGGQFF	TRBJ2-1	TRBD2	TRBV7-2	few
TGTGCCAGCGTAGACGGGACAGGAGGTTACGAGCAGTACTTC	CASVDGTGGYEQYF	TRBJ2-7	TRBD1	TRBV2	.
TGTGCCAGCAGCGTCCGTCCCGGACGAGAGACCCAGTACTTC	CASSVRPGRETQYF	TRBJ2-5	.	TRBV7-2	.
TGTGCCAGCAGCCCTACTAGCGGGAACACAGATACGCAGTATTTT	CASSPTSGNTDTQYF	TRBJ2-3	TRBD2	TRBV11-2	.
TGCGCCAGCAGCCCGCGACTAGCGGGGAGGTACAATGAGCAGTTCTTC	CASSPRLAGRYNEQFF	TRBJ2-1	TRBD2	TRBV4-1	.
TGTGCCAGCAGATTCTCGGGGTTAGGAGATACGCAGTATTTT	CASRFSGLGDTQYF	TRBJ2-3	.	TRBV12-3/TRBV12-4	few
TGTGCCAGCAGGACAGGGGGGAGCACCGGGGAGCTGTTTTTT	CASRTGGSTGELFF	TRBJ2-2	TRBD1	TRBV3-1	.
TGCGCCAGCAGCCAAAGGGGAGGACTACTCTACAATGAGCAGTTCTTC	CASSQRGGLLYNEQFF	TRBJ2-1	.	TRBV4-1	.
TGTGCCAGCAGCAATGGAAGTATCGGTGATGAAGCTTTCTTT	CASSNGSIGDEAFF	TRBJ1-1	.	TRBV9	.
TGTGCCGGATCCGGGACAGCCCCAGATACGCAGTATTTT	CAGSGTAPDTQYF	TRBJ2-3	TRBD1	TRBV30	few
TGCGCCAGCAGTGACAGTAGCGGGAGTCTAAATGAGCAGTTCTTC	CASSDSSGSLNEQFF	TRBJ2-1	TRBD2	TRBV10-1	.
TGTGCCAGCAGCTTAGCAGGGGGGAATAGCGGGAACTCCTACGAGCAGTACTTC	CASSLAGGNSGNSYEQYF	TRBJ2-7	TRBD2	TRBV7-6	many
TGTGCCAGCAGCCTCCTGGGTACAACCCCCTACGAGCAGTACTTC	CASSLLGTTPYEQYF	TRBJ2-7	.	TRBV12-3/TRBV12-4	many
TGCGCCAGCAGCTTGGGACTAGCGGATACTAGCACAGATACGCAGTATTTT	CASSLGLADTSTDTQYF	TRBJ2-3	TRBD2	TRBV5-1	many
TGCGCCAGCAGTGACCGACAGGGCCTTTCCTCTGGCTACACCTTC	CASSDRQGLSSGYTF	TRBJ1-2	TRBD1	TRBV10-1	few
TGTGCCTGGAGGGACAGAGCCTACGAGCAGTACTTC	CAWRDRAYEQYF	TRBJ2-7	.	TRBV30	many
TGTGCCAGCTCAAGGCGCGAGGGCCCGGATACGCAGTATTTT	CASSRREGPDTQYF	TRBJ2-3	.	TRBV18	.
TGTGCCAGCAGTTTCGTTGGGGGGACTGGGGCTGAAGCTTTCTTT	CASSFVGGTGAEAFF	TRBJ1-1	.	TRBV28	.
TGTGCCAGCAGCGGCACTAGGAATGAGCAGTTCTTC	CASSGTRNEQFF	TRBJ2-1	.	TRBV11-3	many
TGTGCCAGCAGTTCTTGGACGGATAGCAATCAGCCCCAGCATTTT	CASSSWTDSNQPQHF	TRBJ1-5	.	TRBV12-3/TRBV12-4	many
TGTGCCAGCAGTACCGGGACGGATGTTCAAGAGACCCAGTACTTC	CASSTGTDVQETQYF	TRBJ2-5	.	TRBV6-2/TRBV6-3	few
TGTGCCAGCAGCTTTTTTCAGGGCTCCGAGCAGTACTTC	CASSFFQGSEQYF	TRBJ2-7	.	TRBV7-9	.
TGTGCCAGCATATCCTACAATGAGCAGTTCTTC	CASISYNEQFF	TRBJ2-1	.	TRBV28	many
TGTGCCAGCAGTTTATCCGTCGGGACAGGGAACAATGAGCAGTTCTTC	CASSLSVGTGNNEQFF	TRBJ2-1	TRBD1	TRBV27	.
TGTGCCAGCAGGGAAGACAGCTCCAATCAGCCCCAGCATTTT	CASREDSSNQPQHF	TRBJ1-5	.	TRBV2	many
TGCAGTGCTTACCGGGTCCCCGGGATGAACACTGAAGCTTTCTTT	CSAYRVPGMNTEAFF	TRBJ1-1	.	TRBV20-1	many
TGTGCCAGCAGCCGAGATGGCGTTTTTGGCTACGAGCAGTACTTC	CASSRDGVFGYEQYF	TRBJ2-7	.	TRBV3-1	.
TGCGCCAGCAGGCAACCCGGGCACAATGAGCAGTTCTTC	CASRQPGHNEQFF	TRBJ2-1	.	TRBV5-1	few
TGCGCCAGCAGTGAGTCGGGACTAGTGAGGGGTGAGCAGTTCTTC	CASSESGLVRGEQFF	TRBJ2-1	TRBD2	TRBV10-1	.
TGTGCCAGCAGCTTAGCTGGCCACACAGTCTCTACCACTGAAGCTTTCTTT	CASSLAGHTVSTTEAFF	TRBJ1-1	.	TRBV7-9	.
TGTGCCAGCAGCTTTGCCCCGAGGGGTCGTTTTCACTACGAGCAGTTCTTC	CASSFAPRGRFHYEQFF	TRBJ2-1	.	TRBV11-2	.
TGTGCCAGCAGCAGAGATTGGGGGAGCAATCAGCCCCAGCATTTT	CASSRDWGSNQPQHF	TRBJ1-5	.	TRBV7-3	once
TGCGCCAGCAGCGGGTCGAGATGGGGGGCAAACACTGAAGCTTTCTTT	CASSGSRWGANTEAFF	TRBJ1-1	.	TRBV10-2	.
TGTGCCAGCAGGCGGGGACAGGGCGGCGGAGAGACCCAGTACTTC	CASRRGQGGGETQYF	TRBJ2-5	TRBD1	TRBV28	.
TGTGCCAGTAGTATTGCGGCTAGCGGGACAGAGACCCAGTACTTC	CASSIAASGTETQYF	TRBJ2-5	TRBD2	TRBV19	.
TGTGCTAGTGGGGGACAGTCCACAGATACGCAGTATTTT	CASGGQSTDTQYF	TRBJ2-3	TRBD1	TRBV12-5	many